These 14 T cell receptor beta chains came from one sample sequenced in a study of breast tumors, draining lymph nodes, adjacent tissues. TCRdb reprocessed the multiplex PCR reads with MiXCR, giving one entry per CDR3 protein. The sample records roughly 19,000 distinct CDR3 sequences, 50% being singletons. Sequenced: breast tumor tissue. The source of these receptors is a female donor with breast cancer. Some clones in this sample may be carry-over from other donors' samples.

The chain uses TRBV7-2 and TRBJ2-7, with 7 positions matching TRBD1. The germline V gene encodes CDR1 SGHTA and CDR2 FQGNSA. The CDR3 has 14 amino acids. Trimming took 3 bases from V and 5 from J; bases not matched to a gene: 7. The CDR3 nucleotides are TGTGCCAGCAGCTTGGCCAGGGGGATCGACGAGCAGTACTTC. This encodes CASSLARGIDEQYF.

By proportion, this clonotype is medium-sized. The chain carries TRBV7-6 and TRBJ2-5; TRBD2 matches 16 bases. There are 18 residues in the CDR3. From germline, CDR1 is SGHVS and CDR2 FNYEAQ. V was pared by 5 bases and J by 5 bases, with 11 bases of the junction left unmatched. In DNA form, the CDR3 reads TGTGCCAGCAGCCCGGGACTAGCGGGAGGGCCGAGTCAGGAGACCCAGTACTTC. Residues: CASSPGLAGGPSQETQYF.

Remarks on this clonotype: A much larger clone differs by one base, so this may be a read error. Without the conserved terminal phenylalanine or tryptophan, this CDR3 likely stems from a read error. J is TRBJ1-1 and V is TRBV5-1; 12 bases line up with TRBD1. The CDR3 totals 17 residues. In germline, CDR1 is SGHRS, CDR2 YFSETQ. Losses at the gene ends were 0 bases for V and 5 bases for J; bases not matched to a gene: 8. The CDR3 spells CASSLEGTGGAWTEAFL. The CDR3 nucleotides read TGCGCCAGCAGCTTGGAGGGGACAGGGGGCGCTTGGACTGAAGCTTTCCTT.

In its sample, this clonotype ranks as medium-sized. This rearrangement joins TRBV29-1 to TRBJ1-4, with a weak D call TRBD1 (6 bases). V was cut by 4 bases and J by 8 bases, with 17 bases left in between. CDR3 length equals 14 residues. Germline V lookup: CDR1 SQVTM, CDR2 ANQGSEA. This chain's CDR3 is CSVGLYREGEKLFF. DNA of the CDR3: TGCAGCGTTGGCCTTTACAGGGAAGGGGAAAAACTGTTTTTT.

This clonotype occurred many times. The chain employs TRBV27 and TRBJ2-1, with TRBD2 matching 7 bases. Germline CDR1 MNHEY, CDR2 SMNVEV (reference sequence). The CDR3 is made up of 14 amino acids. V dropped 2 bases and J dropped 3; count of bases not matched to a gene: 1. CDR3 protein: CASSLSGDYNEQFF. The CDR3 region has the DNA TGTGCCAGCAGTTTAAGCGGGGACTACAATGAGCAGTTCTTC.

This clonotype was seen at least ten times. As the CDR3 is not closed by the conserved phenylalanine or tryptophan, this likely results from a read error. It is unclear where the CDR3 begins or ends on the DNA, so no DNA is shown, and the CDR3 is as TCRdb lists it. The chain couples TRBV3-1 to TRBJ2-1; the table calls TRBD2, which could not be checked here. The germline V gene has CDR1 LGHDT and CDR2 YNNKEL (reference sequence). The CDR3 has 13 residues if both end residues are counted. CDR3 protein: CASSESAGGSHFV.

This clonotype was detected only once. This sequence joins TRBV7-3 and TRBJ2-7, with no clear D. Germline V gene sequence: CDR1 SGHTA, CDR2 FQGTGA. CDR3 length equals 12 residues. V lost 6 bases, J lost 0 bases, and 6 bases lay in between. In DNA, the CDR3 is TGTGCCAGCAGTGGAAGCTCCTACGAGCAGTACTTC. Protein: CASSGSSYEQYF.

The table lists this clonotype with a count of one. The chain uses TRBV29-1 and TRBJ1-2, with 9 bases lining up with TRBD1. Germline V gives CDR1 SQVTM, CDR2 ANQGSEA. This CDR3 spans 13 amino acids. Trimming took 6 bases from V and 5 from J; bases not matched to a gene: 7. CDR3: CSVRDRDLYGYTF. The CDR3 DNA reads TGCAGCGTCCGGGACAGGGATTTGTATGGCTACACCTTC.

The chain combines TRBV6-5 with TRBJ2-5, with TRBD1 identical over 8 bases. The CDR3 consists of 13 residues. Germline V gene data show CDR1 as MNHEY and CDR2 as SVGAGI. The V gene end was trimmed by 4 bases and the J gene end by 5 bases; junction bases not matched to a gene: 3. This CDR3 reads CASSSGGAETQYF. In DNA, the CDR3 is TGTGCCAGCAGTTCAGGGGGCGCGGAGACCCAGTACTTC.

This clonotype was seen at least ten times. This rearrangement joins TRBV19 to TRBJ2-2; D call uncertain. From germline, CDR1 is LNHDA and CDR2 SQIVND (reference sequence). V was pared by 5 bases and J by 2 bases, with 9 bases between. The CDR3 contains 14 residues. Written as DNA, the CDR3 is TGTGCCAGTAGTGACGGCCCCAACACCGGGGAGCTGTTTTTT. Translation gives CASSDGPNTGELFF.

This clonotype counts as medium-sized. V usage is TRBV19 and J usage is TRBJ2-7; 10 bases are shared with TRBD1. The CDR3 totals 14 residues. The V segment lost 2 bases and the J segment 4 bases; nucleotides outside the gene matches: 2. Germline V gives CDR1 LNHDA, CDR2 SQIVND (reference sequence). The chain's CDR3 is CASSITGQGYEQYF. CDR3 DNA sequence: TGTGCCAGTAGTATAACGGGACAGGGGTACGAGCAGTACTTC.

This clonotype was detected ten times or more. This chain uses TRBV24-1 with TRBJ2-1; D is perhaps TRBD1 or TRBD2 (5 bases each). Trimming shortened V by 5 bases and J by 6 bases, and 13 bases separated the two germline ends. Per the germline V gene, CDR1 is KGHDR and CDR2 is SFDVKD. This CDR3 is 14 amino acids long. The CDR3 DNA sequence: TGTGCCACCAGTGGGGGGAAAATTTTCAATGAGCAGTTCTTC. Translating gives CATSGGKIFNEQFF.

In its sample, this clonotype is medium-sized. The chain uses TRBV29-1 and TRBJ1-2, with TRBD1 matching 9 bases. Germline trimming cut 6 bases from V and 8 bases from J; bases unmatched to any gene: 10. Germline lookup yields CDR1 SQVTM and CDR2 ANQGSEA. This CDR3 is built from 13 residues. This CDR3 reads CSVPGQGVEGYTF. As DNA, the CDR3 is TGCAGCGTCCCGGGACAGGGTGTCGAGGGCTACACCTTC. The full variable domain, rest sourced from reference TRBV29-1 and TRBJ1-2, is SAVISQKPSRDICQRGTSLTIQCQVDSQVTMMFWYRQQPGQSLTLIATANQGSEATYESGFVIDKFPISRPNLTFSTLTVSNMSPEDSSIYLCSVPGQGVEGYTFGSGTRLTVV.

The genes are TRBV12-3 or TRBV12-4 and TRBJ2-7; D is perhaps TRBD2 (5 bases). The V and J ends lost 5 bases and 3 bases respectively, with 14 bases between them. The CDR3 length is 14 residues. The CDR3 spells CASSRSDYCYEQYF. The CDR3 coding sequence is TGTGCCAGCAGTAGATCTGACTATTGCTACGAGCAGTACTTC.